This TCR beta chain is drawn from a study of blood T cell repertoires in COVID-19. Authors' analysis steps: Amplified reference gene primers provided the basis for estimating nucleated cell counts. The repertoire was sequenced with immunoSEQ multiplex PCR; TCRdb's copy has only in-frame clones and lacks some. V and J calls and clone size are as listed in that table; D and trimming were resolved from the DNA. This table holds more than 150,000 clones, over 70% found once. Germline V gene sequence: CDR1 SGHDN, CDR2 FVKESK. This CDR3 contains 18 residues. The ends were cut back, 1 base at V and 5 bases at J, with 24 bases in the middle. The table lists this clone with a few counts.

The sample consisted of peripheral blood. This chain connects TRBV14 to TRBJ2-7; D might be TRBD1 (5 bases). This sequence was found in a man between 60 and 70 years old with active or convalescent COVID-19. DNA for the CDR3: TGTGCCAGCAGCCAAGTCCAGTTTTCGACAGCAACCCCCGACGAGCAGTACTTC. This encodes CASSQVQFSTATPDEQYF.